Below are 30 T cell receptor beta chains sequenced from a single sample in a study of T cell responses to AZD1222 COVID-19 vaccine. Clones were sequenced by immunoSEQ multiplex PCR, and TCRdb holds only the in-frame ones, with some missing. The table lists about 150,000 clones, 94% of them singletons. Sequenced here: peripheral blood, sampled on day 0 of AZD1222 vaccination. The receptors come from an adult in good health.

The CDR3 nucleotides are TGTGCCATTACTCACCTCCTCCCTCCCCCCCCGGGGGTCGGGAACACCGGGGAGCTGTTTTTT. This translates into CAITHLLPPPPGVGNTGELFF. The V and J genes are TRBV9 and TRBJ2-2, with D perhaps matching TRBD2 (6 bases). Germline-derived CDR1 and CDR2 are SGDLS and YYNGEE. CDR3 length: 21 residues. Trimming stripped 9 bases from V and 1 base from J, with 34 bases between.

The CDR3 sequence: CASSDLALVAKNIQYF. The CDR3 DNA sequence: TGTGCCAGCAGTGACTTAGCCCTTGTAGCCAAAAACATTCAGTACTTC. This chain uses TRBV6-1 with TRBJ2-4; the D is unclear. The CDR3 consists of 16 residues. The germline CDR1 and CDR2 sequences are MNHNS and SASEGT. V dropped 3 bases and J dropped 0 bases, with 12 bases sitting between them.

The V and J genes are TRBV13 and TRBJ2-1, with 12 bases that match TRBD2. V was pared by 4 bases and J by 4 bases, with 5 bases of the junction left unmatched. The germline V gene encodes CDR1 PRHDT and CDR2 FYEKMQ (reference sequence). The CDR3 covers 16 residues. CDR3 sequence reads: CASSSRTSGVYNEQFF. The CDR3, as DNA: TGTGCCAGCAGCTCACGGACTAGCGGGGTTTACAATGAGCAGTTCTTC.

This chain uses TRBV28 with TRBJ2-7; weak D call: TRBD2 (7 bases). The V end was cut by 6 bases, the J end by 2 bases, with 17 bases between. CDR3 length: 15 amino acids. From germline, CDR1 is MDHEN and CDR2 SYDVKM. In DNA form, the CDR3 reads TGTGCCAGCAGCGTATCGGTAGGGGGGGCCTACGAGCAGTACGTC. This gives the protein CASSVSVGGAYEQYV.

CDR3 in DNA: TGTGCCAGCAGCGTAGATGTGCCATCCCTTGAGCAGTTCTTC. Translating it yields CASSVDVPSLEQFF. V usage is TRBV9 and J usage is TRBJ2-1; D is ambiguous. V was pared by 0 bases and J by 9 bases, with 13 bases between. Per the germline V gene, CDR1 is SGDLS and CDR2 is YYNGEE. CDR3 size: 14 residues.

This sequence joins TRBV7-2 and TRBJ1-1, with D unresolved. The CDR3 runs to 13 residues. Per the germline V gene, CDR1 is SGHTA and CDR2 is FQGNSA. V gave up 2 bases and J gave up 7 bases, with 11 bases separating them. The DNA of the CDR3 is TGTGCCAGCAGCTTACCTCCTTTCAGTGAAGCTTTCTTT. It encodes CASSLPPFSEAFF. The variable domain in full, with the rest retrieved from reference TRBV7-2 and TRBJ1-1, is GAGVSQSPSNKVTEKGKDVELRCDPISGHTALYWYRQSLGQGLEFLIYFQGNSAPDKSGLPSDRFSAERTGGSVSTLTIQRTQQEDSAVYLCASSLPPFSEAFFGQGTRLTVV.

The V call is TRBV11-3, the J call TRBJ2-2; D uncertain. This CDR3 is built from 12 residues. Germline V lookup: CDR1 SGHNT, CDR2 YENEEA. V lost 0 bases and J 7 bases, leaving 3 bases between the germline ends. The chain's CDR3 is CASSLEGGELFF. The CDR3 DNA is TGTGCCAGCAGCTTAGAGGGCGGGGAGCTGTTTTTT.

This chain connects TRBV3-1 (or the pseudogene TRBV3-2) to TRBJ1-2, with D tentatively TRBD1 (6 bases). The CDR3 totals 14 residues. V lost 1 base, J lost 8 bases, and 14 bases lay in between. The germline V gene encodes CDR1 LGHDT and CDR2 YNNKEL (reference sequence). The CDR3 DNA is TGTGCCAGCAGCCAAGTCAGCCAGGGGTTAGGCTACACCTTC. It specifies CASSQVSQGLGYTF.

The V gene is TRBV4-1, the J gene TRBJ1-6, with D possibly being TRBD1 (5 bases). The CDR3 has 17 residues. V was pared by 5 bases and J by 6 bases, with 20 bases between. Germline V gives CDR1 MGHRA, CDR2 YSYEKL. The CDR3 bases are TGCGCCAGCAGCTTTACTGCTCACCAGGGCCGTAATTCACCCCTCCACTTT. Translated: CASSFTAHQGRNSPLHF.

The chain has TRBV19 and TRBJ1-4, with D maybe TRBD1 (6 bases). CDR3 length: 16 amino acids. Germline CDR1 is LNHDA and CDR2 is SQIVND (reference sequence). The V gene lost 2 bases and the J gene lost 0 bases, with 10 bases spanning the gap. In DNA, the CDR3 is TGTGCCAGTAGTATATTGGGGGCCCCAACTAATGAAAAACTGTTTTTT. Translated: CASSILGAPTNEKLFF.

The CDR3 DNA is TGTGCCAGCAGCGTATCACCTGGGAGGGAGCAGTACGTC. It is translated as CASSVSPGREQYV. The rearrangement joins TRBV9 to TRBJ2-7; possibly TRBD2 for D (6 bases). Trimming took off 1 base at V and 7 bases at J, with 12 bases between the two ends. Looked up from germline, CDR1 is SGDLS and CDR2 is YYNGEE. The CDR3 is 13 amino acids.

The chain links TRBV25-1 to TRBJ2-1; no reliable D call. The V gene's germline CDR1 is MGHDK and CDR2 SYGVNS. This CDR3 region has 11 residues. V was cut by 2 bases and J by 8 bases, with 4 bases left in between. The CDR3 DNA follows: TGTGCCAGCAGTGAAGGGTATGAGCAGTTCTTC. Translating it yields CASSEGYEQFF.

This sequence joins TRBV3-1 (or the pseudogene TRBV3-2) and TRBJ2-4; TRBD1 or TRBD2 may be the D gene (5 bases each). V lost 1 base and J 7 bases, leaving 14 bases between the germline ends. The CDR3 sequence is 15 residues long. Germline V gene lookup returns CDR1 LGHDT and CDR2 YNNKEL (reference sequence). The CDR3 loop reads CASSQVPGTGNIQYF. DNA of the CDR3: TGTGCCAGCAGCCAAGTTCCCGGGACGGGGAACATTCAGTACTTC.

The CDR3 DNA is TGTGCCACCGTGGCGGGGGGGCAGAATGAGCAGTTCTTC. This encodes CATVAGGQNEQFF. This chain connects TRBV6-6 to TRBJ2-1; 9 bases map to TRBD2. Germline V gene sequence: CDR1 MNHNY, CDR2 SVGAGI (reference sequence). CDR3 length equals 13 residues. The trim removed 10 bases at V and 7 bases at J, leaving 8 bases unmatched.

This clone appeared once. The genes are TRBV18 and TRBJ1-6; D unresolved. V was clipped by 4 bases and J by 5 bases, with 12 bases between them. Germline-derived CDR1 and CDR2 are KGHSH and LQKENI. This CDR3 contains 15 residues. This CDR3 is CASSLFDTDNSPLHF. The CDR3 DNA follows: TGTGCCAGCTCACTCTTTGACACTGATAATTCACCCCTCCACTTT.

V gene TRBV3-1 (or the pseudogene TRBV3-2) combines with J gene TRBJ1-4; TRBD1 is a possible D gene (6 bases). CDR3 length: 13 residues. V was trimmed by 11 bases and J by 11 bases, leaving 21 bases between them. The V gene's germline CDR1 is LGHDT and CDR2 YNNKEL (reference sequence). This CDR3 reads CAHSQGWGEKLFF. Here the CDR3 DNA reads TGTGCCCATTCACAGGGTTGGGGTGAGAAACTGTTTTTT.

The chain carries TRBV5-1 and TRBJ1-1; 8 bases fit TRBD1. The CDR3 consists of 15 residues. Germline CDR1 SGHRS, CDR2 YFSETQ. After removal of 3 bases from V and 4 bases from J, the junction contained 8 bases not matched to a gene. Written as DNA, the CDR3 is TGCGCCAGCAGCTCCAACACAGGGGGGGGCACTGAAGCTTTCTTT. Amino acids: CASSSNTGGGTEAFF.

The V call is TRBV5-4, the J call TRBJ2-1; 11 positions agree with TRBD2. The trim removed 1 base at V and 5 bases at J, leaving 5 bases unmatched. Looked up from germline, CDR1 is SGHNT and CDR2 is YYREEE (reference sequence). CDR3 length: 16 residues. The CDR3 loop reads CASSLWGTSGHNEQFF. CDR3 coding DNA: TGTGCCAGCAGCTTGTGGGGGACTAGCGGCCACAATGAGCAGTTCTTC.

The table lists this clone with a few counts. The chain has TRBV7-7 and TRBJ2-1, with TRBD2 identical over 11 bases. This CDR3 region has 15 residues. Germline loops: CDR1 SSHAT, CDR2 FNYEAQ (reference sequence). V gave up 5 bases and J gave up 11 bases; unmatched junction bases: 11. Written as DNA, the CDR3 is TGTGCCAGCAGCGTGGGACCCGGGACTAGCGGCCAGCAGTTCTTC. As protein: CASSVGPGTSGQQFF.

The V call is TRBV9, the J call TRBJ1-2; 7 positions agree with TRBD1. The CDR3 runs to 14 residues. The germline V gene encodes CDR1 SGDLS and CDR2 YYNGEE. V was pared by 0 bases and J by 5 bases, with 4 bases of the junction left unmatched. This chain's CDR3 is CASSVAQGTYGYTF. The CDR3 region has the DNA TGTGCCAGCAGCGTAGCACAGGGGACGTATGGCTACACCTTC.

This clone has only a few counts. The chain combines TRBV10-3 with TRBJ2-2; 8 nucleotides match TRBD2. This CDR3 comprises 16 residues. V shed 7 bases and J 4 bases; nucleotides not matched to a gene: 11. Germline V lookup: CDR1 ENHRY, CDR2 SYGVKD. The CDR3 DNA reads as TGTGCCATCACGGGTAGCGGGACCGGCGGCACCGGGGAGCTGTTTTTT. This encodes CAITGSGTGGTGELFF.

This clone was seen once. V is TRBV2 and J is TRBJ2-2; 12 bases line up with TRBD1. In germline, CDR1 is SNHLY, CDR2 FYNNEI. This CDR3 spans 16 amino acids. With 5 bases clipped from V and 6 bases from J, the junction kept 7 bases outside the gene matches. The CDR3 here is CASSTGDRGLAGELFF. DNA for the CDR3: TGTGCCAGCAGTACCGGGGACAGGGGGCTGGCCGGGGAGCTGTTTTTT.

In this sample, this clone turned up once. The V call is TRBV4-1, the J call TRBJ1-4; no reliable D call. V was cut by 1 base and J by 5 bases, with 14 bases left in between. The CDR3 is 16 amino acids. Germline assignment: CDR1 MGHRA and CDR2 YSYEKL. CDR3 nucleotide sequence: TGCGCCAGCAGCCAAGTAATTGGGATAACAAATGAAAAACTGTTTTTT. This translates into CASSQVIGITNEKLFF.

Only one count was recorded for this clone. The gene calls are TRBV3-1 (or the pseudogene TRBV3-2) and TRBJ2-5; TRBD2 might be the D (7 bases). The length of the CDR3 is 14 residues. Trimming took 2 bases from V and 5 from J, leaving 12 bases between them. Looked up from germline, CDR1 is LGHDT and CDR2 is YNNKEL (reference sequence). The CDR3 bases are TGTGCCAGCAGCCAACGGGGGGCGGGGGAGACCCAGTACTTC. It translates to CASSQRGAGETQYF.

The sample holds a few counts of this clone. V is TRBV10-1 and J is TRBJ1-1; 9 nucleotides agree with TRBD1. The J segment lost 1 base and the V segment lost 7 bases, leaving 7 bases of the junction unmatched. The CDR3 is 15 amino acids. Per germline, CDR1 WNHNN and CDR2 SYGVQD (reference sequence). In DNA form, the CDR3 reads TGCGCCAGCACCGCAGGGACAGGGTGGAACACTGAAGCTTTCTTT. It specifies CASTAGTGWNTEAFF.

The V and J genes are TRBV6-6 and TRBJ2-5, with 7 bases aligning to TRBD1. CDR1 MNHNY and CDR2 SVGAGI come from the germline V gene (reference sequence). The CDR3 sequence is 14 residues long. With V trimmed by 6 bases and J by 5 bases, 9 bases remained unmatched. The CDR3 reads CASRRQDREETQYF. The CDR3 coding sequence is TGTGCCAGCAGGAGACAAGACAGGGAGGAGACCCAGTACTTC.

This clone was detected once. This chain's CDR3 is CASSKRLFGQCNEQFF. The DNA for the CDR3 is TGTGCCAGCAGCAAACGCCTCTTTGGACAGTGCAATGAGCAGTTCTTC. This rearrangement joins TRBV21-1 to TRBJ2-1; the D call TRBD1 from the table was never checked on the DNA. TRBV21-1 is assigned pseudogene status. CDR3 size: 16 residues.

This sequence joins TRBV29-1 and TRBJ1-2; D is undetermined. The V gene lost 2 bases and the J gene lost 3 bases, with 4 bases spanning the gap. The CDR3 spans 11 residues. Germline assignment: CDR1 SQVTM and CDR2 ANQGSEA. In DNA form, the CDR3 reads TGCAGCGTTGAACCCGACTATGGCTACACCTTC. Protein: CSVEPDYGYTF.

The chain combines TRBV24-1 with TRBJ2-3, with D possibly matching TRBD2 (6 bases). The V gene lost 4 bases and the J gene lost 0 bases, with 16 bases spanning the gap. CDR3 length: 17 residues. The germline CDR1 and CDR2 sequences are KGHDR and SFDVKD. CDR3 sequence (DNA): TGTGCCACCAGTGACCGAACTAGCCATACTAGCACAGATACGCAGTATTTT. Translation: CATSDRTSHTSTDTQYF.

The chain employs TRBV7-7 and TRBJ2-4; D is undetermined. CDR3 length equals 13 residues. V lost 4 bases, J lost 9 bases, and 13 bases lay in between. Germline CDR1 and CDR2: SSHAT and FNYEAQ (reference sequence). CDR3 nucleotide sequence: TGTGCCAGCAGCTCCTACGATGGCAGCATTCAGTACTTC. Protein: CASSSYDGSIQYF.